This T cell receptor beta chain appears in the sequencing data of a study of T cell responses to AZD1222 COVID-19 vaccine. Worth noting for this clone: Its target is not known.

V lost 1 base to trimming and J lost 6 bases, with 12 bases between them. The CDR3 consists of 14 residues. The germline V gene has CDR1 SGHTA and CDR2 FQGTGA. The protocol was immunoSEQ multiplex PCR, while the TCRdb copy is restricted to in-frame clones and leaves out a portion. Found here are roughly 70,000 clones, 82% of them singletons; the top ten hold roughly 5%. Overall study findings and caveats: Donors were chiefly white British, with a greater number of females, and clonal diversity was perhaps underestimated. Along spike, vaccine-associated CD4 TCRs were found throughout, with dominance at 160-218 and 743-854.

Sample: peripheral blood, taken on day 0 of AZD1222 vaccination. The clonotype originates from an adult in good health. V usage is TRBV7-3 and J usage is TRBJ1-1; perhaps TRBD1 as D (6 bases). The CDR3 region has the DNA TGTGCCAGCAGCTTAATGGCGGGGGCCTCTGAAGCTTTCTTT. Translation gives CASSLMAGASEAFF.